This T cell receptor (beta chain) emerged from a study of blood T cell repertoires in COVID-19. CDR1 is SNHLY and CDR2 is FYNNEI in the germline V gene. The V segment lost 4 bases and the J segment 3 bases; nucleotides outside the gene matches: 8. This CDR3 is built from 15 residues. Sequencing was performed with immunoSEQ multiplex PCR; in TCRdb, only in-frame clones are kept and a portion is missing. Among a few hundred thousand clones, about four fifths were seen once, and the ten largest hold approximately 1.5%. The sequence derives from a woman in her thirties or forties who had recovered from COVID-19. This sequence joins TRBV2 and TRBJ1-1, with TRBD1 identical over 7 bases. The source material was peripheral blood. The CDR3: CASSAREGADTEAFF. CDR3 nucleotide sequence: TGTGCCAGCAGTGCCCGGGAGGGGGCGGACACTGAAGCTTTCTTT.